Listed here are 30 T cell receptor beta chains from one sample, sequenced in a study of metastatic and nonmetastatic thyroid tumors. With MiXCR, TCRdb reprocessed the PCR reads. This table holds thousands of clones, approximately 34% found once. There were no patients who had received any treatment before thyroid surgery. The sequenced sample was tumor tissue. Receptors were obtained from a female donor with papillary thyroid cancer or a benign thyroid nodule (not recorded which). Some clones in this sample may be carry-over from other donors' samples.

Sample share makes this clone medium-sized (0.01 to 0.1%). The chain combines TRBV20-1 with TRBJ2-4; D unclear. Between the trimmed V and J ends, which lost 1 base and 0 bases, there was a span of 10 bases. The CDR3 contains 15 residues. CDR1 DFQATT and CDR2 SNEGSKA come from the germline V gene (reference sequence). The CDR3 nucleotides are TGCAGTGCTAGAGCCAGTTACCTAGCCAAAAACATTCAGTACTTC. Encoded protein: CSARASYLAKNIQYF.

The chain combines TRBV19 with TRBJ2-1, with D possibly being TRBD2 (5 bases). The ends were cut back, 5 bases at V and 7 bases at J, with 18 bases in the middle. Germline lookup yields CDR1 LNHDA and CDR2 SQIVND (reference sequence). There are 15 residues in the CDR3. The CDR3 protein is CASSFRLPPSNEQFF. In DNA, the CDR3 is TGTGCCAGTAGTTTTCGACTACCTCCGTCTAATGAGCAGTTCTTC.

This clone was detected many times. A much larger clone lies a single base off, so this may be a read error. The rearrangement joins TRBV28 to TRBJ2-1, with TRBD1 matching over 10 bases. Germline assignment: CDR1 MDHEN and CDR2 SYDVKM. The junction had 7 bases not matched to a gene; V was cut back by 4 bases and J by 7 bases. The CDR3 covers 15 residues. In DNA form, the CDR3 reads TGTGCCAGCAGTTCTTACGGGACAGGGGAGAATGAGCAGTTCTTC. It specifies CASSSYGTGENEQFF.

By sample share, this clone is medium-sized. The chain is built from TRBV3-1 and TRBJ2-7, with no clear D. Germline V gene sequence: CDR1 LGHDT, CDR2 YNNKEL (reference sequence). Trimming took 4 bases from V and 0 from J, leaving 4 bases between them. CDR3 length: 12 amino acids. The CDR3 loop reads CASSLHSYEQYF. CDR3 bases: TGTGCCAGCAGCCTCCACTCCTACGAGCAGTACTTC.

The chain carries TRBV12-3 or TRBV12-4 and TRBJ2-3; D call uncertain. The CDR3 extends over 13 amino acids. V lost 3 bases to trimming and J lost 6 bases, with 10 bases between them. CDR3: CASSFGAVDTQYF. CDR3 DNA: TGTGCCAGCAGTTTCGGAGCCGTGGATACGCAGTATTTT.

In this sample, this clone turned up a few times. The chain links TRBV7-6 to TRBJ1-6; 9 bases fit TRBD1. Germline loops: CDR1 SGHVS, CDR2 FNYEAQ. This CDR3 has 15 amino acids. Trimming removed 5 bases from V and 7 bases from J; junction bases left unmatched: 6. CDR3 in DNA: TGTGCCAGCAGCCCTGGGACAGGGTTGAATTCACCCCTCCACTTT. As protein: CASSPGTGLNSPLHF.

This clone was counted a few times. This chain links TRBV4-2 with TRBJ2-7; 14 bases line up with TRBD2. The germline V gene has CDR1 LGHNA and CDR2 YNFKEQ. The CDR3 runs to 16 residues. After removal of 0 bases from V and 4 bases from J, the junction contained 2 bases not matched to a gene. CDR3 sequence: CASSQDGTSGSYEQYF. For the CDR3, the DNA is TGTGCCAGCAGCCAAGATGGGACTAGCGGGAGTTACGAGCAGTACTTC.

This clone was observed a handful of times. This chain uses TRBV12-3 or TRBV12-4 with TRBJ1-2; no definite D call. This CDR3 spans 12 amino acids. V lost 5 bases, J lost 8 bases, and 12 bases lay in between. In DNA, the CDR3 is TGTGCCAGCAGTAGCGGAGGCCGAGGCTACACCTTC. It encodes CASSSGGRGYTF.

This rearrangement joins TRBV6-1 to TRBJ1-1, with TRBD1 as a possible D gene (6 bases). V lost 6 bases, J lost 4 bases, and 15 bases lay in between. This CDR3 spans 14 amino acids. Germline CDR1 is MNHNS and CDR2 is SASEGT. The CDR3 reads CASSLEGGVTEAFF. DNA of the CDR3: TGTGCCAGCAGCCTCGAGGGGGGGGTCACTGAAGCTTTCTTT.

Regarding this clone: The CDR3 end shows no conserved phenylalanine or tryptophan, and so a read error is likely. The chain recombines TRBV2 with TRBJ1-1; 12 bases map to TRBD1. CDR1 is SNHLY, CDR2 FYNNEI, per germline. Trimming took 6 bases from V and 4 from J; bases not matched to a gene: 6. The CDR3 is made up of 15 amino acids. The CDR3 region is CASSGTGGFGTEAFL. Here the CDR3 DNA reads TGTGCCAGCAGCGGGACAGGGGGCTTTGGCACTGAAGCTTTCCTT.

The rearrangement joins TRBV28 to TRBJ1-2, with D hard to call. The CDR3 is 13 residues long. Looked up from germline, CDR1 is MDHEN and CDR2 is SYDVKM. Between the trimmed V and J ends, which lost 2 bases and 0 bases, there was a span of 4 bases. The CDR3 sequence is CASSLPANYGYTF. DNA of the CDR3: TGTGCCAGCAGTTTACCTGCTAACTATGGCTACACCTTC.

In its sample, this clone was seen a few times. This chain connects TRBV6-2 or TRBV6-3 to TRBJ1-1; a possible D gene is TRBD1 (6 bases). Germline V gene sequence: CDR1 MNHEY, CDR2 SVGEGT. The V end lost 1 base, the J end lost 2 bases, and 11 bases lay between the germline ends. The CDR3 contains 15 residues. CDR3 DNA: TGTGCCAGCAGTTACTTTGGGGGGCTAAACACTGAAGCTTTCTTT. Residues: CASSYFGGLNTEAFF.

This clone was detected many times. At the DNA level, this CDR3 is encoded by other sequences in the same sample as well. The chain uses TRBV3-1 and TRBJ2-7; tentatively, D is TRBD2 (5 bases). The CDR3 has 15 residues. V lost 4 bases and J 9 bases, leaving 22 bases between the germline ends. Germline CDR1 reads LGHDT; CDR2 reads YNNKEL (reference sequence). CDR3 sequence reads: CASSLSRTYTVGQYF. DNA for the CDR3: TGTGCCAGCAGCCTTTCAAGGACTTACACTGTTGGGCAGTACTTC.

This chain connects TRBV20-1 to TRBJ2-7; 11 bases fit TRBD2. CDR1 DFQATT and CDR2 SNEGSKA come from the germline V gene (reference sequence). The CDR3 runs to 13 residues. Germline trimming cut 5 bases from V and 5 bases from J; bases unmatched to any gene: 5. The CDR3 region has the DNA TGCAGTGCTTTAGCGGGAGGGCCCGACGAGCAGTACTTC. Translation gives CSALAGGPDEQYF.

This clone has ten or more counts. V and J are TRBV5-4 and TRBJ1-6; the D gene is possibly TRBD1 (5 bases). Trimming left V 4 bases short and J 9 bases short, with 17 bases between. The CDR3 has 15 amino acids. Germline loops: CDR1 SGHNT, CDR2 YYREEE (reference sequence). CDR3 DNA: TGTGCCAGCAGCCCGGACGGGTTTGGGGGTTCACCCCTCCACTTT. Translation: CASSPDGFGGSPLHF.

Details on this clone: Other DNA sequences in the same sample also yield this CDR3. CDR3 bases: TGTGCCAGCGTACGAGGGGGCGAGGGAACTGAAGCTTTCTTT. Protein product: CASVRGGEGTEAFF. The chain recombines TRBV19 with TRBJ1-1, with 7 positions matching TRBD1. The CDR3 loop spans 14 amino acids. V lost 9 bases and J lost 5; bases outside the gene matches: 12. The V gene's germline CDR1 is LNHDA and CDR2 SQIVND (reference sequence).

The rearrangement joins TRBV30 to TRBJ1-3; D perhaps matches TRBD1 (6 bases). The V and J ends lost 0 bases and 3 bases respectively, with 24 bases between them. CDR3 length: 19 amino acids. Germline CDR1 and CDR2: GTSNPN and SVGIG (reference sequence). The CDR3 DNA reads as TGTGCCTGGAGTGTATATCGGGGGGCTCGGAGTGCTTATGGAAACACCATATATTTT. It translates to CAWSVYRGARSAYGNTIYF.

The chain joins TRBV30 to TRBJ1-2; possible D gene TRBD1, 6 bases. Germline CDR1 GTSNPN, CDR2 SVGIG (reference sequence). This CDR3 comprises 14 residues. Trimming took off 0 bases at V and 5 bases at J, with 13 bases between the two ends. CDR3: CAWSVLGRGYGYTF. CDR3 sequence (DNA): TGTGCCTGGAGTGTACTTGGGAGGGGGTATGGCTACACCTTC.

This clone has only a few counts. The rearrangement uses TRBV6-2 or TRBV6-3 and TRBJ2-1; 7 bases fit TRBD1. This CDR3 has 15 amino acids. CDR1 is MNHEY and CDR2 is SVGEGT in the germline V gene. After removal of 2 bases from V and 4 bases from J, the junction contained 5 bases not matched to a gene. The CDR3, as DNA: TGTGCCAGCAGTTACGCACAGGGGCTATACAATGAGCAGTTCTTC. Encoded protein: CASSYAQGLYNEQFF.

The sample holds a few counts of this clone. The chain uses TRBV6-2 or TRBV6-3 and TRBJ2-7, with D perhaps being TRBD1 or TRBD2 (6 bases each). Trimming took off 6 bases at V and 4 bases at J, with 25 bases between the two ends. Germline loops: CDR1 MNHEY, CDR2 SVGEGT. The CDR3 is made up of 17 amino acids. DNA of the CDR3: TGTGCCAGCAGCCTGGGGGGAGAGACAGGTTCCTCATACGAGCAGTACTTC. The encoded protein is CASSLGGETGSSYEQYF.

This clone has just a few counts. CDR3 sequence (DNA): TGTGCCAGCAGAGTTACAGGGGCTGGGGCCAACGTCCTGACTTTC. Translation: CASRVTGAGANVLTF. J is TRBJ2-6 and V is TRBV6-1; 7 nucleotides align to TRBD1. CDR1 is MNHNS, CDR2 SASEGT, per germline. The CDR3 length is 15 residues. V shed 6 bases, J shed 2 bases, and the junction held 4 bases outside the gene matches.

The J gene is TRBJ1-1, the V gene TRBV6-1; D not certain. V gave up 4 bases and J gave up 6 bases, with 12 bases separating them. The CDR3 runs to 13 residues. Germline V gene sequence: CDR1 MNHNS, CDR2 SASEGT. Here the CDR3 reads CASSVHPGAEAFF. CDR3 DNA sequence: TGTGCCAGCAGTGTCCATCCGGGTGCTGAAGCTTTCTTT.

By share, this clone counts as medium-sized (0.01 to 0.1%). The rearrangement uses TRBV11-3 and TRBJ1-2; D may be TRBD1 (5 bases). The CDR3 covers 13 residues. Germline assignment: CDR1 SGHNT and CDR2 YENEEA. The V gene lost 5 bases and the J gene lost 2 bases, with 9 bases spanning the gap. The CDR3 nucleotides are TGTGCCAGCAGCCCCGACAGAAACTATGGCTACACCTTC. It specifies CASSPDRNYGYTF. The full variable domain, with the rest looked up from reference TRBV11-3 and TRBJ1-2, is EAGVVQSPRYKIIEKKQPVAFWCNPISGHNTLYWYLQNLGQGPELLIRYENEEAVDDSQLPKDRFSAERLKGVDSTLKIQPAELGDSAVYLCASSPDRNYGYTFGSGTRLTVV.

This clone is deemed large. The CDR3 DNA sequence: TGTGCCAGCAGTTTTTCTTCGGCAGGGAGTAATGAGCAGTTCTTC. As protein: CASSFSSAGSNEQFF. This rearrangement joins TRBV12-3 or TRBV12-4 to TRBJ2-1; D is tentatively TRBD1 or TRBD2 (5 bases each). The CDR3 consists of 15 residues. The V end lost 3 bases, the J end lost 7 bases, and 16 bases lay between the germline ends.

In this sample, this clone turned up a few times. Here the CDR3 reads CASSGYLRVSNADTQYF. CDR3 nucleotide sequence: TGTGCCAGCAGTGGGTACCTTCGGGTGTCCAATGCAGATACGCAGTATTTT. The gene calls are TRBV6-1 and TRBJ2-3, with no clear D. The V and J ends lost 4 bases and 4 bases respectively, with 21 bases between them. This CDR3 contains 17 residues. CDR1 is MNHNS, CDR2 SASEGT, per germline.

The V call is TRBV28, the J call TRBJ2-7; D remains ambiguous. The V end lost 10 bases, the J end lost 5 bases, and 24 bases lay between the germline ends. The length of the CDR3 is 15 residues. Germline CDR1 reads MDHEN; CDR2 reads SYDVKM. The DNA for the CDR3 is TGTGCCATCGGTGAGGACGGCAGCGACGTGAACGAGCAGTACTTC. This sequence encodes CAIGEDGSDVNEQYF.

V and J are TRBV6-5 and TRBJ2-1, with D unclear. The CDR3 is made up of 13 amino acids. The V gene's germline CDR1 is MNHEY and CDR2 SVGAGI. V was trimmed by 0 bases and J by 3 bases, leaving 3 bases between them. The CDR3 sequence is CASSYSSYNEQFF. As DNA, the CDR3 is TGTGCCAGCAGTTACTCCAGCTACAATGAGCAGTTCTTC.

In this sample, this clone is medium-sized. The chain joins TRBV24-1 to TRBJ2-7, with 7 bases aligning to TRBD1. This CDR3 has 12 amino acids. With 4 bases clipped from V and 4 bases from J, the junction kept 0 bases outside the gene matches. In germline, CDR1 is KGHDR, CDR2 SFDVKD. DNA for the CDR3: TGTGCCACCAGTGACAGGGGGTACGAGCAGTACTTC. Residues: CATSDRGYEQYF.

This clone appeared a few times. This chain uses TRBV6-1 with TRBJ1-3; tentative D call: TRBD1 (5 bases). Germline V gene lookup returns CDR1 MNHNS and CDR2 SASEGT. Trimming took off 5 bases at V and 0 bases at J, with 11 bases between the two ends. This CDR3 contains 15 residues. The CDR3 coding sequence is TGTGCCAGCAGTTTGAGGGGAAACTCTGGAAACACCATATATTTT. This encodes CASSLRGNSGNTIYF.

Many counts were recorded for this clone. This sample also contains other DNA sequences that code for the same CDR3. J is TRBJ2-7 and V is TRBV6-1; no firm D call. The CDR3 is 12 residues long. Germline values: CDR1 MNHNS, CDR2 SASEGT. The V gene lost 6 bases and the J gene lost 3 bases, with 9 bases spanning the gap. CDR3 sequence (DNA): TGTGCCAGCAGGGGTGAGTTCTACGAGCAGTACTTC. Its translation: CASRGEFYEQYF.